What follows describes a single T cell receptor beta chain. The data are from a study of cytomegalovirus exposure and HLA in healthy donors. The CDR3 runs 14 residues. Germline V lookup: CDR1 LGHNT, CDR2 FRNRAP. Trimming took 5 bases from V and 0 from J; bases not matched to a gene: 4. With 60 Vbeta and 13 Jbeta primers, the PCR was carried out. The table came from immunoSEQ multiplex PCR; TCRdb's copy has only in-frame clones and leaves some out. The table records 120,000 to 150,000 clones, over 55% of them present only once. The sequenced material came from PBMCs. This chain uses TRBV12-5 with TRBJ2-7; 7 nucleotides match TRBD2. This receptor was identified in a man in his forties or fifties in good health and CMV-seronegative. CDR3 sequence (DNA): TGTGCTAGTGGTCAGCGGGAAGGCTCCTACGAGCAGTACTTC. Translation: CASGQREGSYEQYF.